This entry lists 4 T cell receptor beta chains sequenced from one sample in a study of cytomegalovirus exposure and HLA in healthy donors (TCRdb year 2017). The library was made by the immunoSEQ multiplex PCR assay. A mixture of 60 forward primers for TCR Vbeta segments and 13 reverse primers for TCR Jbeta segments was used in the multiplex PCR. TCRdb carries this immuneACCESS record with in-frame sequences only. Its versions omit some clonotypes, under half of them owing to an unresolved V gene in the studies checked, with the rest unexplained. The sample has more than 70,000 clones on record, approximately 80% of them singletons. The ten largest account for less than 4% of the sample. The sequenced sample consisted of PBMCs. The receptors originated from a middle-aged man in good health and CMV-seronegative.

The chain has TRBV4-3 and TRBJ1-6, with 7 bases that match TRBD1. The germline V gene encodes CDR1 LGHNA and CDR2 YSLEER. V lost 3 bases, J lost 5 bases, and 1 base stayed unmatched. CDR3 size: 14 residues. In nucleotides, the CDR3 is TGCGCCAGCAGCCAGGACAGGAATAATTCACCCCTCCACTTT. It encodes CASSQDRNNSPLHF.

This chain links TRBV7-7 with TRBJ2-2; D uncertain. The CDR3 contains 14 residues. Trimming removed 7 bases from V and 1 base from J, with 10 bases in between. The germline CDR1 and CDR2 sequences are SSHAT and FNYEAQ (reference sequence). The CDR3, as DNA: TGTGCCAGCAACCCGGTGGTGAACACCGGGGAGCTGTTTTTT. This gives the protein CASNPVVNTGELFF.

V is TRBV7-9 and J is TRBJ1-4, with TRBD1 identical over 10 bases. The CDR3 is 15 amino acids. V trimming: 5 bases; J trimming: 6 bases; junction bases outside the gene matches: 6. The V gene's germline CDR1 is SEHNR and CDR2 FQNEAQ (reference sequence). The CDR3 sequence is CASSRQGAPDEKLFF. The CDR3 DNA is TGTGCCAGCAGCAGACAGGGGGCGCCGGATGAAAAACTGTTTTTT.

The V gene is TRBV6-1, the J gene TRBJ1-2; 8 nucleotides line up with TRBD1. The germline V gene encodes CDR1 MNHNS and CDR2 SASEGT. This CDR3 region has 17 residues. With 3 bases clipped from V and 4 bases from J, the junction kept 13 bases outside the gene matches. The CDR3 protein is CASSDTDRAEVGYGYTF. The DNA for the CDR3 is TGTGCCAGCAGTGACACGGACAGGGCGGAGGTGGGCTATGGCTACACCTTC.